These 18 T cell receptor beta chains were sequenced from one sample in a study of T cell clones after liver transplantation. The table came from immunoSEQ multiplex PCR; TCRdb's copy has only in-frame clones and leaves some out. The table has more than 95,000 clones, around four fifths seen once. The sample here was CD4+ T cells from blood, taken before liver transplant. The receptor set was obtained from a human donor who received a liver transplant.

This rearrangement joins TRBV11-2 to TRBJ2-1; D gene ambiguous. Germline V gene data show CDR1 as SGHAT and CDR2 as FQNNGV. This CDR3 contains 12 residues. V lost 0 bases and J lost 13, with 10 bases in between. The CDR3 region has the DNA TGTGCCAGCAGCTTAGATGGGAACCCCCAGTTCTTC. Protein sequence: CASSLDGNPQFF. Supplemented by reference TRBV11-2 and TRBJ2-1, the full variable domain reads EAGVAQSPRYKIIEKRQSVAFWCNPISGHATLYWYQQILGQGPKLLIQFQNNGVVDDSQLPKDRFSAERLKGVDSTLKIQPAKLEDSAVYLCASSLDGNPQFFGPGTRLTVL.

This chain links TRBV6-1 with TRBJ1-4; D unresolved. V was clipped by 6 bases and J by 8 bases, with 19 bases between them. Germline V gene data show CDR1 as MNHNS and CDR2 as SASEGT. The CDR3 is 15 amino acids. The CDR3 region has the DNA TGTGCCAGCAGCACTTACAGAGACCTAGGCGAAAAACTGTTTTTT. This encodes CASSTYRDLGEKLFF.

CDR3 sequence (DNA): TGCAGCGTAATGGGAGGGTTGACTGGCTACACCTTC. Translation: CSVMGGLTGYTF. The chain links TRBV29-1 to TRBJ1-2; D is uncertain. The V gene's germline CDR1 is SQVTM and CDR2 ANQGSEA. Trimming removed 6 bases from V and 7 bases from J, with 15 bases in between. The CDR3 totals 12 residues. The variable domain in full, completed from reference TRBV29-1 and TRBJ1-2, reads SAVISQKPSRDICQRGTSLTIQCQVDSQVTMMFWYRQQPGQSLTLIATANQGSEATYESGFVIDKFPISRPNLTFSTLTVSNMSPEDSSIYLCSVMGGLTGYTFGSGTRLTVV.

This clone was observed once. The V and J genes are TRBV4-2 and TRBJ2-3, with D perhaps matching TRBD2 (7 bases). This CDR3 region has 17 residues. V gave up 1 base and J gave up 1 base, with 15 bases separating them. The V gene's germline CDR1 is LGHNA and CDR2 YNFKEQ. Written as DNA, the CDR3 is TGTGCCAGCAGCCAAGGCTCTGGGGGGGCCCGCACAGATACGCAGTATTTT. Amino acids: CASSQGSGGARTDTQYF.

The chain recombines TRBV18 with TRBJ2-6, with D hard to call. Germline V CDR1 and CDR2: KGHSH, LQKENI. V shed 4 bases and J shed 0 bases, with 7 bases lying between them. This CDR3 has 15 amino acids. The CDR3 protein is CASSLSGSGANVLTF. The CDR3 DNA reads TGTGCCAGCTCACTCTCCGGCTCTGGGGCCAACGTCCTGACTTTC.

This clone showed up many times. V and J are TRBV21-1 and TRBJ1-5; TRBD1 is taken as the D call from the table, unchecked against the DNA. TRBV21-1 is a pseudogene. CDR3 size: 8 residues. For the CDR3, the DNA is TGTGGGGCTCAGCCCCAGCATTTT. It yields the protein CGAQPQHF.

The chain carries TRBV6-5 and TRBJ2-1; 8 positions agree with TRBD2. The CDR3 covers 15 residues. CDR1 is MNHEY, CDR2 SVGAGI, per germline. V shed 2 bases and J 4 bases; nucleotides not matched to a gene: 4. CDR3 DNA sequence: TGTGCCAGCAGTTACCGCCCGGGGGGGTACAATGAGCAGTTCTTC. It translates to CASSYRPGGYNEQFF.

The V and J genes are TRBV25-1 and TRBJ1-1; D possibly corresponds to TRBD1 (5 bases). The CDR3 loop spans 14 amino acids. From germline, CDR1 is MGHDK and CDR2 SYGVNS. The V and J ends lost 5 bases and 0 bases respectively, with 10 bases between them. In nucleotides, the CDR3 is TGTGCCAGCAGTCCCCAGGGAGTGAACACTGAAGCTTTCTTT. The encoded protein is CASSPQGVNTEAFF.

CDR3 region: CASSFRTADSNQPQHF. As DNA, the CDR3 is TGTGCCAGCAGTTTCCGGACAGCCGATAGCAATCAGCCCCAGCATTTT. The chain is built from TRBV6-6 and TRBJ1-5, with a tentative D call TRBD1 (6 bases). Germline V lookup: CDR1 MNHNY, CDR2 SVGAGI (reference sequence). With 4 bases removed from V and 0 bases from J, the gap between germline ends came to 13 bases. The CDR3 loop spans 16 amino acids.

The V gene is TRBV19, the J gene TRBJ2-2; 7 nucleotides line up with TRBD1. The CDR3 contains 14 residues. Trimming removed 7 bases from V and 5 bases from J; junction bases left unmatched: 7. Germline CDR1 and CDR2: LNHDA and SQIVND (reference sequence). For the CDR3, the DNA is TGTGCCAGTACCGGGACAGTACTAACCGGGGAGCTGTTTTTT. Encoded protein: CASTGTVLTGELFF.

The CDR3 reads CASSGEWARKTEAFF. The CDR3 DNA reads as TGTGCCAGCAGCGGGGAGTGGGCCCGTAAGACTGAAGCTTTCTTT. The chain combines TRBV5-4 with TRBJ1-1; D is unresolved. The CDR3 runs 15 residues. Trimming removed 4 bases from V and 5 bases from J, with 18 bases in between. The germline V gene has CDR1 SGHNT and CDR2 YYREEE (reference sequence).

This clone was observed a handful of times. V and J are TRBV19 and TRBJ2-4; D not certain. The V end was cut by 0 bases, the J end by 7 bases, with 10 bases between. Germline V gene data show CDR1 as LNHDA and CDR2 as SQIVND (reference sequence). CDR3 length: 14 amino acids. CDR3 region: CASSIDRKRNIQYF. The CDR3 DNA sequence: TGTGCCAGTAGTATAGACAGGAAAAGGAACATTCAGTACTTC.

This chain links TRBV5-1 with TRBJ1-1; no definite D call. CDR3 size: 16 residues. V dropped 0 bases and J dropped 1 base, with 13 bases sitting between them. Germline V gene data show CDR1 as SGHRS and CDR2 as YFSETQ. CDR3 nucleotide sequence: TGCGCCAGCAGCTTGGGGGCCTCCAGCCAGAACACTGAAGCTTTCTTT. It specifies CASSLGASSQNTEAFF.

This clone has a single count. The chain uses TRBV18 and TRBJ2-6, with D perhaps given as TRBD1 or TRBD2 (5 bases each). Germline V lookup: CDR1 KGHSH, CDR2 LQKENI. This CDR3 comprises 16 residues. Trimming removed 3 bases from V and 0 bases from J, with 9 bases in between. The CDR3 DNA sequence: TGTGCCAGCTCACCGACCGGGGCCTCTGGGGCCAACGTCCTGACTTTC. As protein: CASSPTGASGANVLTF. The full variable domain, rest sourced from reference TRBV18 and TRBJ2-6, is NAGVMQNPRHLVRRRGQEARLRCSPMKGHSHVYWYRQLPEEGLKFMVYLQKENIIDESGMPKERFSAEFPKEGPSILRIQQVVRGDSAAYFCASSPTGASGANVLTFGAGSRLTVL.

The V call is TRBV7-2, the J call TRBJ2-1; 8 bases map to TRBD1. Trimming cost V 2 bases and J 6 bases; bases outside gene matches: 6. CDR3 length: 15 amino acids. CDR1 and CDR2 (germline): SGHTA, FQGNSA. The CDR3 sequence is CASSLQGALGNEQFF. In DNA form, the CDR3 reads TGTGCCAGCAGCTTACAGGGGGCGCTAGGCAATGAGCAGTTCTTC.

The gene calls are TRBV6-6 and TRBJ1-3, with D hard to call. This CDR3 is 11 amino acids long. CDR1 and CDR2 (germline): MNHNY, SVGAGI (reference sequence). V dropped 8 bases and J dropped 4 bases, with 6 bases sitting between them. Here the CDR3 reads CASGHGNTIYF. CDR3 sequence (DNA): TGTGCCAGCGGTCACGGAAACACCATATATTTT.

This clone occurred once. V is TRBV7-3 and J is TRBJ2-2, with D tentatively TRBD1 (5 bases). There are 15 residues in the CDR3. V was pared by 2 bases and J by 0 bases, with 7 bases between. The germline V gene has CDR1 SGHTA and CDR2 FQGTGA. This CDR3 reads CASSLQGSNTGELFF. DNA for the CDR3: TGTGCCAGCAGCTTACAGGGTTCGAACACCGGGGAGCTGTTTTTT.

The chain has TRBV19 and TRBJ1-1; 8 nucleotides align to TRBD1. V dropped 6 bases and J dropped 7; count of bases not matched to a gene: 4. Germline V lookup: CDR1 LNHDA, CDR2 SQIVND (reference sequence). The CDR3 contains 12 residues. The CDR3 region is CASRLQGVEAFF. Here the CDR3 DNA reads TGTGCCAGTAGACTACAGGGGGTTGAAGCTTTCTTT.